This T cell receptor beta chain was retrieved from a study of blood T cell repertoires in COVID-19. The overall study: Researchers got acute and convalescent COVID-19 samples from the United States, Italy and Spain. In each case, the material was cDNA or gDNA derived from T cells, B-cell-depleted T cells, or PBMCs.

The CDR3 extends over 14 amino acids. V trimming: 1 base; J trimming: 4 bases; junction bases outside the gene matches: 4. Germline V lookup: CDR1 SGHRS, CDR2 YFSETQ. This clone was counted between two and nine times. In the study's own analysis: Amplification of reference gene primers provided the estimated nucleated cell counts. Some clones are missing from TCRdb's copy, which holds only in-frame ones; the method was immunoSEQ multiplex PCR. Clonal size and the V and J genes are those of that table, whereas D and trimming came from the DNA. The sample records roughly 130,000 clones, roughly 80% being singletons.

The receptor comes from a woman in her 50s with acute or convalescent COVID-19. Input material: peripheral blood. The rearrangement links TRBV5-1 to TRBJ1-2, with 7 bases fitting TRBD1. CDR3 amino acids: CASSLTRDSYGYTF. CDR3 sequence (DNA): TGCGCCAGCAGCTTGACCAGGGACAGCTATGGCTACACCTTC.